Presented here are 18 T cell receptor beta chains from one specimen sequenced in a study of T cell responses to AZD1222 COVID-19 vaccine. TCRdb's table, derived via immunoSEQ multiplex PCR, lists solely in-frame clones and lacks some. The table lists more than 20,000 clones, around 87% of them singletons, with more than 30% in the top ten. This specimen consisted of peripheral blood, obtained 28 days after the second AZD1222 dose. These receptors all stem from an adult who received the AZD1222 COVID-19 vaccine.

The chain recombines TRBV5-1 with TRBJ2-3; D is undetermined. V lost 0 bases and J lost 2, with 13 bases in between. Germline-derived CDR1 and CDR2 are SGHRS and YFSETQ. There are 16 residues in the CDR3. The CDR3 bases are TGCGCCAGCAGCTTGGGGGCCAACCTAAACACAGATACGCAGTATTTT. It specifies CASSLGANLNTDTQYF.

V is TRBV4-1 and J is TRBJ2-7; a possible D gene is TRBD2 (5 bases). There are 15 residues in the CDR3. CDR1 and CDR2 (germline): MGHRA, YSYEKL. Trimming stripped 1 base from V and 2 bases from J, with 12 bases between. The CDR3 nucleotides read TGCGCCAGCAGCCAAGTGGGGAGCCTAACCTACGAGCAGTACTTC. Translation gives CASSQVGSLTYEQYF.

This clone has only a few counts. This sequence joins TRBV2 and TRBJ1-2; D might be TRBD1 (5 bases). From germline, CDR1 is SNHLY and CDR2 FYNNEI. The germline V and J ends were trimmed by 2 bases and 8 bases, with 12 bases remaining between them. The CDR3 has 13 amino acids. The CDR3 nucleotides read TGTGCCAGCAGTGAAAGGAGACAGAACGGCTACACCTTC. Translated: CASSERRQNGYTF.

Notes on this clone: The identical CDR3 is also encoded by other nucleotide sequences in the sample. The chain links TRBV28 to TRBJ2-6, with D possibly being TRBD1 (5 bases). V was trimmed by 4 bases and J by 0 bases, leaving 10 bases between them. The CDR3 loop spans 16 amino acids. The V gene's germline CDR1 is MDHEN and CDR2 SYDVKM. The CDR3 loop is CASSSPGRSGANVLTF. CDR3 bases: TGTGCCAGCAGTTCCCCAGGGCGCTCTGGGGCCAACGTCCTGACTTTC. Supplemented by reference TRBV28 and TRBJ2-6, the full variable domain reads DVKVTQSSRYLVKRTGEKVFLECVQDMDHENMFWYRQDPGLGLRLIYFSYDVKMKEKGDIPEGYSVSREKKERFSLILESASTNQTSMYLCASSSPGRSGANVLTFGAGSRLTVL.

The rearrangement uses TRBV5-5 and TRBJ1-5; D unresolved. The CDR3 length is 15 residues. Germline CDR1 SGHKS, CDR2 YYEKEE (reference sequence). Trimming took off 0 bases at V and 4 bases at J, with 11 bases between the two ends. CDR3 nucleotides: TGTGCCAGCAGCTTGGAGAACGGAATAAATCAGCCCCAGCATTTT. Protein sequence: CASSLENGINQPQHF. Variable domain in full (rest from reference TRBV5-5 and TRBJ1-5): DAGVTQSPTHLIKTRGQQVTLRCSPISGHKSVSWYQQVLGQGPQFIFQYYEKEERGRGNFPDRFSARQFPNYSSELNVNALLLGDSALYLCASSLENGINQPQHFGDGTRLSIL.

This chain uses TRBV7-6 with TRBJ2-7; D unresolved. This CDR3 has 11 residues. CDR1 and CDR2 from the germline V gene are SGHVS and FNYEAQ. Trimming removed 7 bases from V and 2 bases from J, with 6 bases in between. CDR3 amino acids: CASTHPYEQYF. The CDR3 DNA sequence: TGTGCCAGCACCCATCCCTACGAGCAGTACTTC.

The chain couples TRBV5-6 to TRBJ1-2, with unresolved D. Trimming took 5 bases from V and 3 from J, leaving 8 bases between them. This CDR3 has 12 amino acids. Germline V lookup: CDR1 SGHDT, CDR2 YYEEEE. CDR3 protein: CASRGLDYGYTF. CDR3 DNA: TGTGCCAGCAGAGGTTTAGACTATGGCTACACCTTC.

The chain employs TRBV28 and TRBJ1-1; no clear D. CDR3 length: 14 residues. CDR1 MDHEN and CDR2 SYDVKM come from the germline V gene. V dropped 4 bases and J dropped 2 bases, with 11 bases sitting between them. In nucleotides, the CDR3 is TGTGCCAGCAGTTCCCCAACCGCCAACACTGAAGCTTTCTTT. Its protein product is CASSSPTANTEAFF.

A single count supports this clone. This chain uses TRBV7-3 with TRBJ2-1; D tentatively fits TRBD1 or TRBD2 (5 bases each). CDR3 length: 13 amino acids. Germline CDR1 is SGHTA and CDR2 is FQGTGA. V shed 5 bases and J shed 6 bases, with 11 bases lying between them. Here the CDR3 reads CASSPGSGNEQFF. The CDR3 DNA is TGTGCCAGCAGCCCAGGGAGCGGCAATGAGCAGTTCTTC.

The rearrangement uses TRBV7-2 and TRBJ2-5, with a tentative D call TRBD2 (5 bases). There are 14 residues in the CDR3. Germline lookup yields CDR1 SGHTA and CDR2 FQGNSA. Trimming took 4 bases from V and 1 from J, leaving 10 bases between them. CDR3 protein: CASSSTRGQETQYF. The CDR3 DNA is TGTGCCAGCAGCTCCACCCGGGGCCAAGAGACCCAGTACTTC.

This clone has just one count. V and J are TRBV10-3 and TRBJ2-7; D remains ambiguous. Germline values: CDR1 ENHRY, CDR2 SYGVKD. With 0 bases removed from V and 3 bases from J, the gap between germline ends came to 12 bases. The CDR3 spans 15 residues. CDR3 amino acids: CAISESAGAFYEQYF. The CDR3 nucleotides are TGTGCCATCAGTGAGTCGGCCGGTGCGTTCTACGAGCAGTACTTC.

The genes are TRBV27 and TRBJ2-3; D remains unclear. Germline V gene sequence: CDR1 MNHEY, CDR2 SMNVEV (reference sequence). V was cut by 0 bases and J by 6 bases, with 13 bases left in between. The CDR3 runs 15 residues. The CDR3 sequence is CASSLSSAVWDTQYF. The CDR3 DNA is TGTGCCAGCAGTTTATCGAGCGCGGTCTGGGATACGCAGTATTTT.

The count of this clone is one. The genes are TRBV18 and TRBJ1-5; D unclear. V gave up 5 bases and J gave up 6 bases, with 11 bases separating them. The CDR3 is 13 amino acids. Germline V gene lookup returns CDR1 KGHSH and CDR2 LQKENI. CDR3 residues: CASSSELGQPQHF. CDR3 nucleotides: TGTGCCAGCTCATCAGAGTTGGGTCAGCCCCAGCATTTT.

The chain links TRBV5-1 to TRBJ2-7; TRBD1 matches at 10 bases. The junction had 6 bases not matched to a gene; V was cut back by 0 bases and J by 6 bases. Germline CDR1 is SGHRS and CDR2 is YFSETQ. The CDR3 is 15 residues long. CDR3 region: CASSLVGTGVGEQYF. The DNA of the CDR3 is TGCGCCAGCAGCTTGGTTGGGACAGGGGTAGGCGAGCAGTACTTC.

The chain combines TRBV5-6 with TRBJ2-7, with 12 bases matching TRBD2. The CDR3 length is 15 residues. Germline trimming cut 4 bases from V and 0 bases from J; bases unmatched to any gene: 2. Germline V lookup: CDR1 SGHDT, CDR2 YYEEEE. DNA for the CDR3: TGTGCCAGCAGCGAGGGACTAGCGGGCTCCTACGAGCAGTACTTC. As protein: CASSEGLAGSYEQYF. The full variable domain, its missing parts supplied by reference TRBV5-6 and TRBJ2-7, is DAGVTQSPTHLIKTRGQQVTLRCSPKSGHDTVSWYQQALGQGPQFIFQYYEEEERQRGNFPDRFSGHQFPNYSSELNVNALLLGDSALYLCASSEGLAGSYEQYFGPGTRLTVT.

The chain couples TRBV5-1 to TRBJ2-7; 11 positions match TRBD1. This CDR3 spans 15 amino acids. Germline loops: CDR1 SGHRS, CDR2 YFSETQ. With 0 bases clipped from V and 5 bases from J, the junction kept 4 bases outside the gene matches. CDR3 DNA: TGCGCCAGCAGCTTGGAGGACAGGGGGCTAGACGAGCAGTACTTC. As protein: CASSLEDRGLDEQYF.

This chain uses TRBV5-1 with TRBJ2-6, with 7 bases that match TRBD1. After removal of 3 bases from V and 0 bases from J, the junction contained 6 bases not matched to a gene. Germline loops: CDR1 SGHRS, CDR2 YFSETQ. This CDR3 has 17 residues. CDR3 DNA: TGCGCCAGCAGCTCCGGACAGGATGTCTCTGGGGCCAACGTCCTGACTTTC. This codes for CASSSGQDVSGANVLTF.

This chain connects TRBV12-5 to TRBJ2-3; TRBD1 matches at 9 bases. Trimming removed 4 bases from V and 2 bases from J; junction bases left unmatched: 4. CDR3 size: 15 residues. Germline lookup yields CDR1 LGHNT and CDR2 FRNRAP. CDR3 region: CASGSGTGNTDTQYF. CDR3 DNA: TGTGCTAGTGGTTCTGGGACAGGGAACACAGATACGCAGTATTTT.